This TCR beta chain was documented in a study of metastatic and nonmetastatic thyroid tumors. Study at large: It was across blood and tumor or nodule tissue from malignant and benign thyroid patients that repertoires were compared. Overall study findings and caveats: Patients with malignant thyroid tumors reportedly had significantly higher TCR beta diversity than those with benign nodules, in blood and tumor.

Every patient underwent thyroid surgery untreated. This clone was counted at least ten times. Its antigen remains unidentified. Trimming removed 6 bases at V and 3 bases at J, with 21 bases between. In germline, CDR1 is SGHAT, CDR2 FQNNGV. The CDR3 is made up of 16 amino acids. The authors' processing: Using the CDR3 differences seen across clinicopathological groups, the authors built a distant-metastasis classifier for papillary thyroid cancer, which was meant to discriminate distant-metastatic patients. TCRdb re-called the PCR reads through MiXCR. TCRdb, not the original authors, processed these V and J calls. The table records about 27,000 clones, roughly 17% of them present only once.

This clonotype originated in a male donor with papillary thyroid cancer or a benign thyroid nodule (not recorded which). Some clones in this sample may be carry-over from other donors' samples. Material for sequencing was blood. This chain joins TRBV11-2 and TRBJ2-7; a weak D match, TRBD2 (6 bases). CDR3 loop: CASSPSGQGRDYEQYF. In DNA, the CDR3 is TGTGCCAGCAGTCCAAGCGGGCAGGGAAGGGACTACGAGCAGTACTTC.